This T cell receptor beta chain was observed in a study of vaccination effects on CD4 cells after COVID-19. About this clone: Its antigen is still unknown.

With the ViraFEST assay, the study expanded antigen-specific CD4+ T cells using viral peptide pools, then sequenced them. Cultured cells yielded isolated CD4+ T cells after approximately nine days. Of the BNT162b2 and mRNA-1273 vaccines, participants received two doses of one or the other. People in the vaccine group had not been infected with SARS-CoV-2 before, and their nucleocapsid antibodies were negative. Days 3 and 7 saw half the medium replaced with IL-2 medium. General study findings and limits: Clones arising from infection and from vaccination showed marked clonal contraction late after vaccination.

Profiling relied on immunoSEQ multiplex PCR, and the TCRdb table lists in-frame clones only, not all of them. Among 25,000 to 35,000 clones, 70% to 75% were seen once, and the ten largest hold roughly 10%. CDR3 length: 15 amino acids. Germline-derived CDR1 and CDR2 are MNHEY and SVGAGI. V dropped 5 bases and J dropped 3; count of bases not matched to a gene: 7. The sample in question was CD4+ T cells from PBMCs cultured with HCoV-NL63 spike peptides, obtained after COVID-19 vaccination. This sequence originates from a human donor who received a COVID-19 vaccine. The chain joins TRBV6-5 to TRBJ2-7, with 10 positions matching TRBD2. CDR3 in amino acids: CASSRPGTSDYEQYF. The CDR3 coding sequence is TGTGCCAGCAGTCGTCCCGGGACTAGCGACTACGAGCAGTACTTC.